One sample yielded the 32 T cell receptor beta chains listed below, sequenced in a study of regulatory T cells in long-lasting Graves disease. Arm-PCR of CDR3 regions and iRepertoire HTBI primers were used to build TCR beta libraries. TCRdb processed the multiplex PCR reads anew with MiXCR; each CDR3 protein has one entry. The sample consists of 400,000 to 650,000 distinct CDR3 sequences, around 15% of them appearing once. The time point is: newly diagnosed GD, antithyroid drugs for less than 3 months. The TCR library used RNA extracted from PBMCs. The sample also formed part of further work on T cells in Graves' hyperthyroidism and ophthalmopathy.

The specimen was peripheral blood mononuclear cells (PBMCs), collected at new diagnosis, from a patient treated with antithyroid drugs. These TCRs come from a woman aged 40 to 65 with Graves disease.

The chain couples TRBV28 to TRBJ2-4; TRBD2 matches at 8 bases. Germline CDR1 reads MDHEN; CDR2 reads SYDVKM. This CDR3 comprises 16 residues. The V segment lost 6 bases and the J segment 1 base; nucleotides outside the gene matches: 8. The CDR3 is CASRTRGGGAKNIQYF. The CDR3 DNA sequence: TGTGCCAGCAGGACCCGGGGGGGGGGGGCCAAAAACATTCAGTACTTC.

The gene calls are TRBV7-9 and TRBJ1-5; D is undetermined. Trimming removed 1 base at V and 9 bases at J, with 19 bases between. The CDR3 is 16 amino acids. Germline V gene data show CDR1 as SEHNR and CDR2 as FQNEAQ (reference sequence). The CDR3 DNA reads TGTGCCAGCAGCTTAGGTCTGACGGGGAATACTGCGCCCCAGCATTTT. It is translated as CASSLGLTGNTAPQHF.

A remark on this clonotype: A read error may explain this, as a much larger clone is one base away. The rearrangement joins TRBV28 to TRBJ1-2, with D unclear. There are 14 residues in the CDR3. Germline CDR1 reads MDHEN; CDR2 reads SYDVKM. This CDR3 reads CASNLREGNYGYTF. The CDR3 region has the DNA TGTGCCAGCAATTTACGGGAGGGAAACTATGGCTACACCTTC.

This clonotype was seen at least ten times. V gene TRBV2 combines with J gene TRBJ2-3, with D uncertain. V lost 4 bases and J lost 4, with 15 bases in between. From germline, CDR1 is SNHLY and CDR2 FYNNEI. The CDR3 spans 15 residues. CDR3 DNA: TGTGCCAGCAGTGGCTTGGCCGTAATGGCAGATACGCAGTATTTT. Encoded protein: CASSGLAVMADTQYF.

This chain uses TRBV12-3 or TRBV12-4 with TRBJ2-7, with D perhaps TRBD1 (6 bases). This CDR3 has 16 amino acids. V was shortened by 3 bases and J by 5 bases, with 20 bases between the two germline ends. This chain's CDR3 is CASSFFGEQGRHEQYF. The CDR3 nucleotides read TGTGCCAGCAGTTTCTTTGGCGAACAGGGCCGCCACGAGCAGTACTTC.

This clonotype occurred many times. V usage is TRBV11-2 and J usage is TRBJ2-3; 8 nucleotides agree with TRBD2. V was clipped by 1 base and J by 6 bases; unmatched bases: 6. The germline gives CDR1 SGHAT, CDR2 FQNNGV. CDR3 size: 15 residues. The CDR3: CASSLGRGAADTQYF. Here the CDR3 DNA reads TGTGCCAGCAGCTTAGGGCGGGGGGCCGCCGATACGCAGTATTTT.

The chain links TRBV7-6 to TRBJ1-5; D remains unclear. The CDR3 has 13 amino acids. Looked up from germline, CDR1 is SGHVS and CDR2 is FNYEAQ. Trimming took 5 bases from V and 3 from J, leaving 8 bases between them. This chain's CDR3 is CASSITPNQPQHF. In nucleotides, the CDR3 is TGTGCCAGCAGCATAACCCCCAATCAGCCCCAGCATTTT.

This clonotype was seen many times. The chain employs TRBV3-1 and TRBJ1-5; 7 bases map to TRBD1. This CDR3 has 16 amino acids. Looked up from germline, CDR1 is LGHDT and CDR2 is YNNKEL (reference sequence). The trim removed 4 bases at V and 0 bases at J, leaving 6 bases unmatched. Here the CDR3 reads CASSRWDSDSNQPQHF. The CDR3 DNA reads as TGTGCCAGCAGCCGGTGGGACAGCGATAGCAATCAGCCCCAGCATTTT.

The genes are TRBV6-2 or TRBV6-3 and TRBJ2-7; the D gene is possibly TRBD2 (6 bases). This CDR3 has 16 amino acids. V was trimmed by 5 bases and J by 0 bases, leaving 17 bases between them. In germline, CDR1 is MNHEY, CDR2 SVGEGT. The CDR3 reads CASSEAGGHYSYEQYF. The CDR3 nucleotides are TGTGCCAGCAGTGAAGCGGGCGGACACTACTCCTACGAGCAGTACTTC.

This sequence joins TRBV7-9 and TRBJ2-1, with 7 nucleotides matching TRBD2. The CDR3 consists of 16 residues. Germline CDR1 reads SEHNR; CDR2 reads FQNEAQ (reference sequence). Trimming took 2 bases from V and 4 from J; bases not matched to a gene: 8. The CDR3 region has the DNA TGTGCCAGCAGCTTATTTTCGGGGGGAAGATACAATGAGCAGTTCTTC. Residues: CASSLFSGGRYNEQFF.

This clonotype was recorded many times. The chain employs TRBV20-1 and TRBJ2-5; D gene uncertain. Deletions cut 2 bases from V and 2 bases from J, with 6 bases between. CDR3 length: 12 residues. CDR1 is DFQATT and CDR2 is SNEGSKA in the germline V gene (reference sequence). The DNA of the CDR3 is TGCAGTGCTAGATTCCGACAAGAGACCCAGTACTTC. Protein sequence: CSARFRQETQYF.

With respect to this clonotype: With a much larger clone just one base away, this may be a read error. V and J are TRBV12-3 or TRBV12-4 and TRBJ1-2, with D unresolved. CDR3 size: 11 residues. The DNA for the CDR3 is TGTGCCAGCAGTTTTCTCGATGGCTACGCCTTC. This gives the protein CASSFLDGYAF.

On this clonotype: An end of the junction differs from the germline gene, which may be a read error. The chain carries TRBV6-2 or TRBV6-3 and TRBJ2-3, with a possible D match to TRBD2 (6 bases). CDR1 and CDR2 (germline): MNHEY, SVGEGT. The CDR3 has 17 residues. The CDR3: CASGYSGGNREKDTQYF. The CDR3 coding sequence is TGTGCCAGCGGTTACTCGGGCGGCAACCGGGAGAAAGATACGCAGTATTTT.

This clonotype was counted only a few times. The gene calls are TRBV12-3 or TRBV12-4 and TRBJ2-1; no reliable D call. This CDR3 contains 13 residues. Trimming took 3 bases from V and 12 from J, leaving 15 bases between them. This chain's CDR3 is CASSFSTLPGQFF. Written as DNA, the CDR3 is TGTGCCAGCAGTTTTAGTACGCTCCCGGGGCAGTTCTTC.

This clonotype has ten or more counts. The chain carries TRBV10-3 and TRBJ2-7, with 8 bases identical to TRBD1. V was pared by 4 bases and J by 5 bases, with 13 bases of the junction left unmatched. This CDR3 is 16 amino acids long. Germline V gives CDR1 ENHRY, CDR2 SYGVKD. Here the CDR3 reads CAISGTSTGDVHEQYF. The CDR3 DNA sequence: TGTGCCATCAGTGGTACGTCGACAGGGGACGTCCACGAGCAGTACTTC.

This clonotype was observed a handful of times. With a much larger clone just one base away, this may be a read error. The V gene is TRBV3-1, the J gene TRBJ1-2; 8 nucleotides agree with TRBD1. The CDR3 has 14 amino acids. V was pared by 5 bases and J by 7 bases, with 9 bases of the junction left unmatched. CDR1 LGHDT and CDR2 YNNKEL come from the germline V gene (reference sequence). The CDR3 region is CASSGAGGICGYTF. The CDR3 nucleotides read TGTGCCAGCAGCGGCGCAGGGGGCATCTGTGGCTACACCTTC. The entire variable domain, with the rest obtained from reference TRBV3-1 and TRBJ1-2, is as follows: DTAVSQTPKYLVTQMGNDKSIKCEQNLGHDTMYWYKQDSKKFLKIMFSYNNKELIINETVPNRFSPKSPDKAHLNLHINSLELGDSAVYFCASSGAGGICGYTFGSGTRLTVV.

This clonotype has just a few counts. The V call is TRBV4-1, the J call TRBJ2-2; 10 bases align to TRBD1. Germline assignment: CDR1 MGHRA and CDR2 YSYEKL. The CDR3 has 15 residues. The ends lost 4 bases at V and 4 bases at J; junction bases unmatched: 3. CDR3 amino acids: CASSRGQGSTGELFF. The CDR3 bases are TGCGCCAGCAGCCGGGGACAGGGGAGCACCGGGGAGCTGTTTTTT.

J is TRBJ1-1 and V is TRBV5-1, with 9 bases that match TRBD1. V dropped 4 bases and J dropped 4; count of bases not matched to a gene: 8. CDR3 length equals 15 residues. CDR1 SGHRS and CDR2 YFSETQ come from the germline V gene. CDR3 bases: TGCGCCAGCAGCCGGGGGGGACAGGGCAGCACTGAAGCTTTCTTT. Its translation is CASSRGGQGSTEAFF. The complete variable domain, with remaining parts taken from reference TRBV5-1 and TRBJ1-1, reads KAGVTQTPRYLIKTRGQQVTLSCSPISGHRSVSWYQQTPGQGLQFLFEYFSETQRNKGNFPGRFSGRQFSNSRSEMNVSTLELGDSALYLCASSRGGQGSTEAFFGQGTRLTVV.

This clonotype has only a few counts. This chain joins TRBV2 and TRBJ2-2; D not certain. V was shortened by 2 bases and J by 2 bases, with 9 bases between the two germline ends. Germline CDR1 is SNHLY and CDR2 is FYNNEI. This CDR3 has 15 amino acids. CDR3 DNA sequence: TGTGCCAGCAGTGAAAGCACTCAAAACACCGGGGAGCTGTTTTTT. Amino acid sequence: CASSESTQNTGELFF.

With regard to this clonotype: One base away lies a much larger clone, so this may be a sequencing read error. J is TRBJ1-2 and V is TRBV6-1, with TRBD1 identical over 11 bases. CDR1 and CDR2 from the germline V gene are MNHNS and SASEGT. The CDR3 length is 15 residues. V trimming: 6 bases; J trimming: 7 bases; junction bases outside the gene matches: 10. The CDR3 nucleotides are TGTGCCAGCAGGTTCTCCGGGACAGGGGGTAGTGGCTACACCTTC. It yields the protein CASRFSGTGGSGYTF.

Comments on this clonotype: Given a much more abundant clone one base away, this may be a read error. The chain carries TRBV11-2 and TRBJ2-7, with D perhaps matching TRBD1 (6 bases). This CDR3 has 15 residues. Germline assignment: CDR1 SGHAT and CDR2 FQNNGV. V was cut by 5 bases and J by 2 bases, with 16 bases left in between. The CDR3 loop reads CASSTSQGAPYEQYF. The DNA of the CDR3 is TGTGCCAGCAGCACATCACAGGGAGCGCCCTACGAGCAGTACTTC. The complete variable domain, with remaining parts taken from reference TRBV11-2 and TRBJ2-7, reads EAGVAQSPRYKIIEKRQSVAFWCNPISGHATLYWYQQILGQGPKLLIQFQNNGVVDDSQLPKDRFSAERLKGVDSTLKIQPAKLEDSAVYLCASSTSQGAPYEQYFGPGTRLTVT.

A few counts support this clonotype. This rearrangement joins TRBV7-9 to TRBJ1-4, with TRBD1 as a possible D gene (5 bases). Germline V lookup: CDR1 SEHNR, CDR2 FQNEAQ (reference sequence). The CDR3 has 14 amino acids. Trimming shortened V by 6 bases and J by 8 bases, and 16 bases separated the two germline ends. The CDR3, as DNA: TGTGCCAGCAGACACACCGGGACGTCGGAAAAACTGTTTTTT. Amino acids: CASRHTGTSEKLFF. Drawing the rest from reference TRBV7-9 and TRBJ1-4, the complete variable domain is DTGVSQNPRHKITKRGQNVTFRCDPISEHNRLYWYRQTLGQGPEFLTYFQNEAQLEKSRLLSDRFSAERPKGSFSTLEIQRTEQGDSAMYLCASRHTGTSEKLFFGSGTQLSVL.

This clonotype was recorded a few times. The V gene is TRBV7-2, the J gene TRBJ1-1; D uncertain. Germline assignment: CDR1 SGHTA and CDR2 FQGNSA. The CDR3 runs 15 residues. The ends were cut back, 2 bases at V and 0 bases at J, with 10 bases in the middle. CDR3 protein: CASSLSSPVNTEAFF. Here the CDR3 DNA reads TGTGCCAGCAGCTTAAGTTCTCCTGTGAACACTGAAGCTTTCTTT. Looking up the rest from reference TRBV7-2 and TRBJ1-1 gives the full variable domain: GAGVSQSPSNKVTEKGKDVELRCDPISGHTALYWYRQSLGQGLEFLIYFQGNSAPDKSGLPSDRFSAERTGGSVSTLTIQRTQQEDSAVYLCASSLSSPVNTEAFFGQGTRLTVV.

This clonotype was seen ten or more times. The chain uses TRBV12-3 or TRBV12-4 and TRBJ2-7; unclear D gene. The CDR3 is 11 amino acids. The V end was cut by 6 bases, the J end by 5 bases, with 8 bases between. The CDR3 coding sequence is TGTGCCAGCAGCTTCCTGGACGAGCAGTACTTC. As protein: CASSFLDEQYF.

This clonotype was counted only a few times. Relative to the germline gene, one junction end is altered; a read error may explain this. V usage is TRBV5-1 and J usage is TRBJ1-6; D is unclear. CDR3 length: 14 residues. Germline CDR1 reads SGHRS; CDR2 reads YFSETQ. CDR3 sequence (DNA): TGTGCCAGCAGCTTGGCCAGAGCAGATTCACCCCTCCACTTT. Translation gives CASSLARADSPLHF.

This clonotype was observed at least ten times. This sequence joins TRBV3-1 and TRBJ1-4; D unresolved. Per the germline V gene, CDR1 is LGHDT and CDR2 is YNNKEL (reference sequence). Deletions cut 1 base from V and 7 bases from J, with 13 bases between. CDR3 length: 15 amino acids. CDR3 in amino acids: CASSQGAESGEKLFF. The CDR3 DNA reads TGTGCCAGCAGCCAAGGGGCCGAGAGTGGTGAAAAACTGTTTTTT.

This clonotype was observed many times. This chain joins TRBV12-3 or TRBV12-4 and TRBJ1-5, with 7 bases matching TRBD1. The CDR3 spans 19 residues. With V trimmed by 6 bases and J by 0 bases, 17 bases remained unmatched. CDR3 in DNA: TGTGCCAGCAGCCTCCAACGGGGGACCAGGGGGAATAGCAATCAGCCCCAGCATTTT. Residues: CASSLQRGTRGNSNQPQHF.

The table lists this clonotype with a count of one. CDR3 loop: CASSLVWGPATDTQYF. The CDR3 DNA reads as TGTGCCAGCAGCTTAGTGTGGGGGCCGGCCACAGATACGCAGTATTTT. V is TRBV7-2 and J is TRBJ2-3; TRBD1 is a possible D gene (6 bases). Germline V gene sequence: CDR1 SGHTA, CDR2 FQGNSA. This CDR3 spans 16 amino acids. V shed 1 base and J shed 2 bases, with 13 bases lying between them.

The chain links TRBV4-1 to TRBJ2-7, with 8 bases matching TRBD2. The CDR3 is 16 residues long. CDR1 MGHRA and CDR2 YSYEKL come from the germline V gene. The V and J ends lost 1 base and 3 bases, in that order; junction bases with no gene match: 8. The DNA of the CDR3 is TGCGCCAGCAGCCAAGGGTTGCGGGGGGCTTTCTACGAGCAGTACTTC. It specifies CASSQGLRGAFYEQYF.

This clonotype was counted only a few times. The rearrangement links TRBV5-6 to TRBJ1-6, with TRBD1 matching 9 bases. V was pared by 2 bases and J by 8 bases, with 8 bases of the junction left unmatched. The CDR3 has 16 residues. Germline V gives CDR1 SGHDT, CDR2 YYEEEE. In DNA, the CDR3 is TGTGCCAGCAGCTTTGAGCGGGGACAGGGATATTCACCCCTCCACTTT. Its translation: CASSFERGQGYSPLHF.

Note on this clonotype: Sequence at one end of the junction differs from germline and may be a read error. Here the CDR3 reads CTSSLARGGRDNEQFF. CDR3 nucleotides: TGTACCAGCAGCTTAGCACGGGGGGGGCGCGACAATGAGCAGTTCTTC. V and J are TRBV7-9 and TRBJ2-1, with 8 bases that match TRBD2. The V gene's germline CDR1 is SEHNR and CDR2 FQNEAQ (reference sequence). The CDR3 spans 16 residues.

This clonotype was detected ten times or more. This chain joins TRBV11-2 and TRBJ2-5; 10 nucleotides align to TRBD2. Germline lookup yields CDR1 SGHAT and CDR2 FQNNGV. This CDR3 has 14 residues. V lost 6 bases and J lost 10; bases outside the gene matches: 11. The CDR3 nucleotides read TGTGCCAGCAGTTCTGGACTAGCGGCAATGTTCCAGTACTTC. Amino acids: CASSSGLAAMFQYF.